This T cell receptor beta chain comes out of a study of CD8 T cells in Susac syndrome. Study conclusions and caveats: Susac-specific public clones were found in total CD8+ and CD8+ TEMRA repertoires, numbering around 16 and five, respectively.

With random hexamers, roughly 0.45 to 1 ug RNA was reverse transcribed. TCRdb processed the immunoSEQ multiplex PCR reads anew with MiXCR; each CDR3 protein has one entry. The repertoire holds tens of thousands of distinct CDR3 sequences, with roughly 94% as singletons. About this clonotype itself: Its target is not known.

This sequence originates from a human donor with Susac syndrome. The sample was CD8+ T cells from PBMCs.

CDR3 residues: CASSAEGLRSTIYF. For the CDR3, the DNA is TGTGCCAGCAGCGCAGAAGGACTTCGGAGCACCATATATTTT. The genes are TRBV9 and TRBJ1-3; unclear D gene. The CDR3 runs to 14 residues. Germline CDR1 SGDLS, CDR2 YYNGEE. Trimming shortened V by 3 bases and J by 9 bases, and 16 bases separated the two germline ends. Variable domain in full (rest from reference TRBV9 and TRBJ1-3): DSGVTQTPKHLITATGQRVTLRCSPRSGDLSVYWYQQSLDQGLQFLIQYYNGEERAKGNILERFSAQQFPDLHSELNLSSLELGDSALYFCASSAEGLRSTIYFGEGSWLTVV.